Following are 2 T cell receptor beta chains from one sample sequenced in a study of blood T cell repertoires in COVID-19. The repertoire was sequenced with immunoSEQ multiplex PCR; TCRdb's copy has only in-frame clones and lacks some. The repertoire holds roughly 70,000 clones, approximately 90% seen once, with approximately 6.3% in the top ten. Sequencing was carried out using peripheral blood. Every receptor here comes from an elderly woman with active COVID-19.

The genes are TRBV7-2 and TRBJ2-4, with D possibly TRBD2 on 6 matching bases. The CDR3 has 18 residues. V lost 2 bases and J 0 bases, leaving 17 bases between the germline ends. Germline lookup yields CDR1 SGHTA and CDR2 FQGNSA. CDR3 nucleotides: TGTGCCAGCAGCTTATCGCAGGGCGGGACCCTAGCCAAAAACATTCAGTACTTC. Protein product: CASSLSQGGTLAKNIQYF.

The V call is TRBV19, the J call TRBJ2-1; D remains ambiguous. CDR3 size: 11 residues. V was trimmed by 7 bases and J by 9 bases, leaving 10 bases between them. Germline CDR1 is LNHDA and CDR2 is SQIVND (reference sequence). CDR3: CASKAGAEQFF. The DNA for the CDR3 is TGTGCCAGTAAAGCAGGCGCTGAGCAGTTCTTC.